These 21 T cell receptor beta chains were all obtained from the same sample, sequenced in a study of blood T cell repertoires in COVID-19. The protocol was immunoSEQ multiplex PCR, while the TCRdb copy is restricted to in-frame clones and leaves out a portion. Of 250,000 to 300,000 clones in the sample, roughly 80% are singletons; the top ten hold about 5%. Specimen: PBMCs or T cells enriched from blood (not recorded which). Receptor source: a man aged 35-49 years who had been exposed to COVID-19.

This clone appeared once. The chain links TRBV20-1 to TRBJ2-7; D not certain. Looked up from germline, CDR1 is DFQATT and CDR2 is SNEGSKA (reference sequence). The CDR3 extends over 11 amino acids. The germline V and J ends were trimmed by 0 bases and 6 bases, with 6 bases remaining between them. This CDR3 is CSAREWLEQYF. In DNA form, the CDR3 reads TGCAGTGCTAGAGAGTGGCTCGAGCAGTACTTC.

With respect to this clone: Other DNA sequences in this specimen translate into the identical CDR3. The V gene is TRBV19, the J gene TRBJ2-7; TRBD1 is a possible D gene (6 bases). In germline, CDR1 is LNHDA, CDR2 SQIVND (reference sequence). There are 14 residues in the CDR3. Trimming cost V 3 bases and J 3 bases, with 12 bases left between them. CDR3 sequence reads: CASSIRQGSYEQYF. The CDR3 nucleotides are TGTGCCAGTAGTATTCGGCAGGGGAGCTACGAGCAGTACTTC.

The chain recombines TRBV27 with TRBJ2-7, with 9 bases matching TRBD1. This CDR3 spans 14 amino acids. The V segment lost 6 bases and the J segment 7 bases; nucleotides outside the gene matches: 10. Germline loops: CDR1 MNHEY, CDR2 SMNVEV (reference sequence). CDR3 amino acids: CASRPGTGLKEQYF. The CDR3 DNA reads as TGTGCCAGCAGGCCCGGGACAGGGTTGAAAGAGCAGTACTTC.

V gene TRBV19 combines with J gene TRBJ2-1; 9 nucleotides align to TRBD2. V gave up 3 bases and J gave up 3 bases; unmatched junction bases: 3. The CDR3 runs to 15 residues. Germline CDR1 and CDR2: LNHDA and SQIVND (reference sequence). CDR3 DNA: TGTGCCAGTAGTATTGGGACTAGCAGCTACAATGAGCAGTTCTTC. Translation gives CASSIGTSSYNEQFF.

The chain joins TRBV2 to TRBJ1-2; a weak D match, TRBD1 (6 bases). CDR3 size: 15 residues. In germline, CDR1 is SNHLY, CDR2 FYNNEI. V was cut by 8 bases and J by 7 bases, with 23 bases left in between. The chain's CDR3 is CASVREDRSPVGYTF. The CDR3 DNA reads TGTGCCAGCGTAAGAGAAGACAGGTCACCGGTTGGCTACACCTTC.

The J gene is TRBJ2-5, the V gene TRBV24-1; D possibly corresponds to TRBD1 (6 bases). Trimming shortened V by 0 bases and J by 5 bases, and 21 bases separated the two germline ends. The CDR3 totals 18 residues. The germline CDR1 and CDR2 sequences are KGHDR and SFDVKD. CDR3 sequence reads: CATSDLHETGSPRETQYF. In DNA form, the CDR3 reads TGTGCCACCAGTGATTTGCACGAAACAGGGTCCCCCAGGGAGACCCAGTACTTC.

The V call is TRBV30, the J call TRBJ1-2; possibly TRBD1 for D (5 bases). The CDR3 is made up of 15 amino acids. V dropped 1 base and J dropped 7 bases, with 19 bases sitting between them. Looked up from germline, CDR1 is GTSNPN and CDR2 is SVGIG (reference sequence). This chain's CDR3 is CAWSAGVESFGGYTF. The CDR3 region has the DNA TGTGCCTGGAGTGCGGGGGTCGAATCTTTTGGTGGCTACACCTTC.

This clone was detected a few times. The chain has TRBV27 and TRBJ1-3, with D possibly matching TRBD1 (5 bases). CDR3 length: 15 amino acids. Germline CDR1 and CDR2: MNHEY and SMNVEV (reference sequence). Trimming pared 2 bases from V and 0 bases from J, leaving 8 bases between. The CDR3 loop reads CASSLDSRSGNTIYF. CDR3 nucleotide sequence: TGTGCCAGCAGTTTAGACAGCCGCTCTGGAAACACCATATATTTT.

The J gene is TRBJ1-6, the V gene TRBV10-1, with D unclear. V was shortened by 2 bases and J by 7 bases, with 9 bases between the two germline ends. Germline V gene data show CDR1 as WNHNN and CDR2 as SYGVQD (reference sequence). The CDR3 extends over 14 amino acids. CDR3 sequence: CASSETRANSPLHF. DNA for the CDR3: TGCGCCAGCAGTGAGACGAGGGCCAATTCACCCCTCCACTTT.

The chain couples TRBV2 to TRBJ2-4, with D tentatively TRBD2 (7 bases). V lost 8 bases to trimming and J lost 5 bases, with 16 bases between them. The germline gives CDR1 SNHLY, CDR2 FYNNEI. The CDR3 covers 14 residues. CDR3: CASRAGWGQNIQYF. CDR3 DNA: TGTGCCAGCCGAGCGGGGTGGGGGCAAAACATTCAGTACTTC.

This chain uses TRBV10-2 with TRBJ1-1; TRBD1 is a possible D gene (5 bases). The CDR3 sequence is 14 residues long. V was clipped by 6 bases and J by 7 bases, with 18 bases between them. Germline V lookup: CDR1 WSHSY, CDR2 SAAADI. CDR3 residues: CASRGRQLDREAFF. In DNA form, the CDR3 reads TGCGCCAGCAGAGGTAGACAGCTAGATCGTGAAGCTTTCTTT.

The genes are TRBV11-1 and TRBJ2-7; possibly TRBD2 for D (5 bases). The ends were cut back, 8 bases at V and 4 bases at J, with 12 bases in the middle. Germline V gives CDR1 SGHAT, CDR2 FQDESV (reference sequence). The CDR3 runs to 12 residues. The chain's CDR3 is CASGASRYEQYF. The CDR3 nucleotides are TGTGCCAGCGGCGCTAGCAGGTACGAGCAGTACTTC.

With respect to this clone: The junction differs from germline at one of its ends, possibly a read error. The V call is TRBV7-9, the J call TRBJ1-1; D is unclear. The germline gives CDR1 SEHNR, CDR2 FQNEAQ (reference sequence). The CDR3 contains 14 residues. The chain's CDR3 is CASRLGQENTEAFF. The CDR3 nucleotides are TGTGCCAGCAGGTTAGGGCAGGAGAACACTGAAGCTTTCTTT. The full variable domain, completed using reference TRBV7-9 and TRBJ1-1, is DTGVSQNPRHKITKRGQNVTFRCDPISEHNRLYWYRQTLGQGPEFLTYFQNEAQLEKSRLLSDRFSAERPKGSFSTLEIQRTEQGDSAMYLCASRLGQENTEAFFGQGTRLTVV.

The rearrangement uses TRBV19 and TRBJ2-1, with TRBD1 matching over 7 bases. The CDR3 has 16 residues. The junction had 15 bases not matched to a gene; V was cut back by 9 bases and J by 4 bases. Germline values: CDR1 LNHDA, CDR2 SQIVND (reference sequence). The CDR3 DNA reads as TGTGCCAGCGGGACAGCCTCGACCACCATTTACAATGAGCAGTTCTTC. Protein product: CASGTASTTIYNEQFF.

J is TRBJ1-5 and V is TRBV28; no clear D. V lost 4 bases, J lost 5 bases, and 24 bases lay in between. CDR1 and CDR2 from the germline V gene are MDHEN and SYDVKM. The CDR3 loop spans 18 amino acids. The CDR3 sequence is CASSSFAASGSEDQPQHF. The CDR3 nucleotides read TGTGCCAGCAGTTCCTTCGCTGCCAGCGGCAGTGAGGATCAGCCCCAGCATTTT.

V is TRBV5-6 and J is TRBJ2-7; TRBD1 might be the D (5 bases). Germline V lookup: CDR1 SGHDT, CDR2 YYEEEE. The CDR3 is made up of 13 amino acids. Trimming took off 3 bases at V and 3 bases at J, with 10 bases between the two ends. The CDR3: CASSSQGLYEQYF. The CDR3 DNA follows: TGTGCCAGCAGCTCGCAGGGTCTCTACGAGCAGTACTTC.

CDR3 sequence reads: CSVVGVGGYTF. The CDR3 DNA is TGCAGCGTTGTGGGAGTAGGTGGCTACACCTTC. The chain uses TRBV29-1 and TRBJ1-2, with no clear D. CDR3 length: 11 residues. Between the trimmed V and J ends, which lost 4 bases and 7 bases, there was a span of 10 bases. The germline V gene encodes CDR1 SQVTM and CDR2 ANQGSEA.

The count of this clone is one. The rearrangement links TRBV9 to TRBJ2-3; possibly TRBD2 for D (6 bases). This CDR3 has 16 residues. The V gene's germline CDR1 is SGDLS and CDR2 YYNGEE. V lost 3 bases and J lost 2, with 16 bases in between. The CDR3 spells CASSAGVLVDTDTQYF. The CDR3 region has the DNA TGTGCCAGCAGCGCGGGGGTCCTCGTTGACACAGATACGCAGTATTTT.

This clone showed up just a few times. The V call is TRBV5-4, the J call TRBJ2-7; 7 positions match TRBD1. Germline V CDR1 and CDR2: SGHNT, YYREEE (reference sequence). The CDR3 is 17 residues long. V dropped 1 base and J dropped 9; count of bases not matched to a gene: 19. CDR3 nucleotides: TGTGCCAGCAGCTTGTCTGGGGGACAGTCCTCTACTGTCGGGCAGTACTTC. The encoded protein is CASSLSGGQSSTVGQYF.

The V call is TRBV5-8, the J call TRBJ1-5; D perhaps matches TRBD1 (6 bases). Trimming took 1 base from V and 7 from J, leaving 9 bases between them. Germline V lookup: CDR1 SGHTS, CDR2 YDEGEE. This CDR3 comprises 13 residues. CDR3 nucleotide sequence: TGTGCCAGCAGCTTGTTCAGGGGCCAGCCCCAGCATTTT. Its protein is CASSLFRGQPQHF.

This sequence joins TRBV6-1 and TRBJ1-3, with D uncertain. The CDR3 loop spans 15 amino acids. The germline V and J ends were trimmed by 1 base and 0 bases, with 7 bases remaining between them. From germline, CDR1 is MNHNS and CDR2 SASEGT. The CDR3 nucleotides read TGTGCCAGCAGTGAAGGACTCCCCTCTGGAAACACCATATATTTT. It translates to CASSEGLPSGNTIYF.